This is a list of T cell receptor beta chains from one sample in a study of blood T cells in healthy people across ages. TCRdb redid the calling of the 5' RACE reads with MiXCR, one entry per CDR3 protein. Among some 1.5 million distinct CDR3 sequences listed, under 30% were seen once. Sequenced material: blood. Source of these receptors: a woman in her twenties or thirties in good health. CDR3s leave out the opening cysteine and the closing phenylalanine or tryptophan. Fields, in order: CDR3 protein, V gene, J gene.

CDR3: ASSLIGGETQY
V: TRBV5-1
J: TRBJ2-5

CDR3: ASKLREQF
V: TRBV21-1
J: TRBJ2-1

CDR3: ASILRRTGTDTQY
V: TRBV12-3/TRBV12-4
J: TRBJ2-3

CDR3: ASSLYPAAYQETQY
V: TRBV12-3/TRBV12-4
J: TRBJ2-5

CDR3: ASSVDEGTNQPQH
V: TRBV9
J: TRBJ1-5

CDR3: ASSGTGSKNIQY
V: TRBV18
J: TRBJ2-4

CDR3: SARDGRGRIEQY
V: TRBV20-1
J: TRBJ2-7

CDR3: SVWQAEAF
V: TRBV29-1
J: TRBJ1-1

CDR3: ASSLAEPSGEQF
V: TRBV5-1
J: TRBJ2-1

CDR3: ASVSGGGEQF
V: TRBV12-3/TRBV12-4
J: TRBJ2-1

CDR3: ASSLGQGAYDSLEQY
V: TRBV7-9
J: TRBJ2-5

CDR3: ASIGLGQNTEAF
V: TRBV5-6
J: TRBJ1-1

CDR3: ASSWGSGRELPDTQY
V: TRBV19
J: TRBJ2-3

CDR3: AGSKVLLAGNNEQF
V: TRBV21-1
J: TRBJ2-1

CDR3: TSSLRLAAYNEQF
V: TRBV5-1
J: TRBJ2-1

CDR3: ASSPVGDRVGNEQF
V: TRBV14
J: TRBJ2-1

CDR3: ASSWSGGRSSYNEQF
V: TRBV7-3
J: TRBJ2-1

CDR3: ASSLGQGIGEQY
V: TRBV3-1
J: TRBJ2-7

CDR3: ASSHASGNEQF
V: TRBV3-1
J: TRBJ2-1

CDR3: ASSPEEGALFGGYT
V: TRBV6-6
J: TRBJ1-2

CDR3: ASSFKAGDKY
V: TRBV7-9
J: TRBJ2-7

CDR3: ASLLAVGEVGETQY
V: TRBV7-2
J: TRBJ2-5

CDR3: SVPVSYNEQF
V: TRBV29-1
J: TRBJ2-1

CDR3: ASSQDGSPGNQPQH
V: TRBV4-1
J: TRBJ1-5

CDR3: ASSPYPGQGYEQY
V: TRBV27
J: TRBJ2-7

CDR3: SASGSQGRKLF
V: TRBV20-1
J: TRBJ1-4

CDR3: ASSLTASTYEQY
V: TRBV7-9
J: TRBJ2-7

CDR3: SARASGRSNEQF
V: TRBV20-1
J: TRBJ2-1

CDR3: ASGLTLGGYT
V: TRBV12-5
J: TRBJ1-2

CDR3: SAPTQALSSYNEQF
V: TRBV20-1
J: TRBJ2-1

CDR3: ASSRQGWGGNQPQH
V: TRBV6-5
J: TRBJ1-5

CDR3: ASSVLAGLGTGELF
V: TRBV9
J: TRBJ2-2

CDR3: ASSPSGTNYNEQF
V: TRBV12-3/TRBV12-4
J: TRBJ2-1

CDR3: ASSFGRGTYNEQF
V: TRBV5-1
J: TRBJ2-1

CDR3: SVPTGSTDTQY
V: TRBV20-1
J: TRBJ2-3

CDR3: ASSQDSTGADYT
V: TRBV3-1
J: TRBJ1-2

CDR3: SVSTGNEQF
V: TRBV29-1
J: TRBJ2-1

CDR3: ASSTPTGVHGYT
V: TRBV6-6
J: TRBJ1-2

CDR3: ASGLVLLDSVPYEQY
V: TRBV12-5
J: TRBJ2-7

CDR3: ASRQGLDIQY
V: TRBV27
J: TRBJ2-4

CDR3: ASTAQGYNSPLH
V: TRBV10-2
J: TRBJ1-6

CDR3: SARVTAGGGYT
V: TRBV20-1
J: TRBJ1-2

CDR3: ASSLDLRELF
V: TRBV11-3
J: TRBJ2-2

CDR3: ASNTGQGRYEQY
V: TRBV12-3/TRBV12-4
J: TRBJ2-7

CDR3: ASSLVGASGIKQY
V: TRBV5-1
J: TRBJ2-7

CDR3: ASSEYGGSGSGYT
V: TRBV6-1
J: TRBJ1-2

CDR3: ASRLGGGQPQH
V: TRBV12-3/TRBV12-4
J: TRBJ1-5

CDR3: ASSEVWTGSPYEQY
V: TRBV2
J: TRBJ2-7

CDR3: ASSTAPGQPYGYT
V: TRBV4-1
J: TRBJ1-2

CDR3: ASSSPGGDETLY
V: TRBV7-9
J: TRBJ2-5

CDR3: ASDRGSGIAQY
V: TRBV25-1
J: TRBJ2-5

CDR3: ASSQGFRGESNQPQH
V: TRBV3-1
J: TRBJ1-5

CDR3: SARGVELGGPNYGYT
V: TRBV29-1
J: TRBJ1-2

CDR3: ASRPGTVSYNEQF
V: TRBV27
J: TRBJ2-1

CDR3: ASSLVSGGPQETQY
V: TRBV7-9
J: TRBJ2-5